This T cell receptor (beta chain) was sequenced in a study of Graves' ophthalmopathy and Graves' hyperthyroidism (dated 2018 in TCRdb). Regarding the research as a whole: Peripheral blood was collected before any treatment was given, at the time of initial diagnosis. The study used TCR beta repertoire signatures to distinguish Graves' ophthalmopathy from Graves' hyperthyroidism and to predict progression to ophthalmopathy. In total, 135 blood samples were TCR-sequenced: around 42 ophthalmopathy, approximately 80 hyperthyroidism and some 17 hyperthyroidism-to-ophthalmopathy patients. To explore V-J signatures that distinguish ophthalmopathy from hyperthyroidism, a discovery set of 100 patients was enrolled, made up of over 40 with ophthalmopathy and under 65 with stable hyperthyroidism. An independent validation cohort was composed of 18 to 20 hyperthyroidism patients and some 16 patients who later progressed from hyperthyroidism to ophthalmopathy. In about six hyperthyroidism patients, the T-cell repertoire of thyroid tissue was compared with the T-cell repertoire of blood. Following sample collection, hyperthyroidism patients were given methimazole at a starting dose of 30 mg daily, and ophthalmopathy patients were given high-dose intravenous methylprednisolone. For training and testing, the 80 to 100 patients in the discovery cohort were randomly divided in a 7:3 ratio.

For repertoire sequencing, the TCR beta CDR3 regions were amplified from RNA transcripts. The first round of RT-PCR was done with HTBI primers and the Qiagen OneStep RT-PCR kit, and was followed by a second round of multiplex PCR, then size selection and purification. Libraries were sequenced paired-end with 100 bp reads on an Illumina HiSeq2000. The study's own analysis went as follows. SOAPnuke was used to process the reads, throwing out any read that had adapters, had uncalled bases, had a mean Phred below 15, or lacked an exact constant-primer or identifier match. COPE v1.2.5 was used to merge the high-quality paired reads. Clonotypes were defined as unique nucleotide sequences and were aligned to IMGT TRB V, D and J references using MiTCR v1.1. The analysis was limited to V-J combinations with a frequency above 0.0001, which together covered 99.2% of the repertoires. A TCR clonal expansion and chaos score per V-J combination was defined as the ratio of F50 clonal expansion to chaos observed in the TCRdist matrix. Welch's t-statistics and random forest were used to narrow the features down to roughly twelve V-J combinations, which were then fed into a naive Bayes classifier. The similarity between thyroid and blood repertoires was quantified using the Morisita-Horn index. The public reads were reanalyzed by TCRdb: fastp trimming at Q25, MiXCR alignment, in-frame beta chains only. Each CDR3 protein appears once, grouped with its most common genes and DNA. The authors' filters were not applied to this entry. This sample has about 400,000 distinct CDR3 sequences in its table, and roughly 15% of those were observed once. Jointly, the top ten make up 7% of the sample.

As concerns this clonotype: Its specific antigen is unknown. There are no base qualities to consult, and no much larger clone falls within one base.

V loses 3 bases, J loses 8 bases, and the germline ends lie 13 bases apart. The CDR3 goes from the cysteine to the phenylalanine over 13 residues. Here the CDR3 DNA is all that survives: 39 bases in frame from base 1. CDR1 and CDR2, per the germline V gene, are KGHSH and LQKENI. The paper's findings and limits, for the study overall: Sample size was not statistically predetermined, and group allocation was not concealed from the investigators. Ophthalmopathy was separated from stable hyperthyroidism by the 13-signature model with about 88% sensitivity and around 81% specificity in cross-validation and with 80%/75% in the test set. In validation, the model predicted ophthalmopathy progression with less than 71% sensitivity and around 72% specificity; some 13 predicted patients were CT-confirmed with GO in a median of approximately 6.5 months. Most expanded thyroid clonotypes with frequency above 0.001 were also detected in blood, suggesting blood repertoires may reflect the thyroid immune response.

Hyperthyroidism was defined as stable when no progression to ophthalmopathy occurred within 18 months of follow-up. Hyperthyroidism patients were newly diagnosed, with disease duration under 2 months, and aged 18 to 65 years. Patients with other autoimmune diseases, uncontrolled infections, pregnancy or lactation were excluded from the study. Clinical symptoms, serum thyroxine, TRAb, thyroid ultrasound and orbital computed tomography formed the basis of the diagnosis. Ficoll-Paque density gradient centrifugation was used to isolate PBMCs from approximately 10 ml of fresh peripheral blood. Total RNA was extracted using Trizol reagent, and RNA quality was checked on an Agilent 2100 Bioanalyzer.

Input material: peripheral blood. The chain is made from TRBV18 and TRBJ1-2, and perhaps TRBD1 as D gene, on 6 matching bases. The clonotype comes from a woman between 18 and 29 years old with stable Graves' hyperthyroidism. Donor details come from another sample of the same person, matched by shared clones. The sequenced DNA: TGTGCCAGCTCACCTGCAGGGGCTCTCGGCTACACCTTC. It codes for CASSPAGALGYTF.